The entry that follows covers one T cell receptor beta chain sequence. The data were obtained in a study of blood T cell repertoires in COVID-19. In the study overall: Some COVID-19 samples were acute and others convalescent; all came from the United States, Italy and Spain. T cells, B-cell-depleted T cells, or PBMCs provided the cDNA or gDNA that served as material.

Participant-given clinical history determined each cohort assignment. Authors' analysis steps: How many nucleated cells were present was estimated from reference gene primer amplification. Profiling relied on immunoSEQ multiplex PCR, and the TCRdb table lists in-frame clones only, not all of them. V and J calls and clone size are copied from that table; D and trimming were computed from the DNA. The table includes 280,000 or so clones, 90% detected once. Germline trimming cut 5 bases from V and 8 bases from J; bases unmatched to any gene: 3. CDR3 length: 11 amino acids. CDR1 and CDR2 from the germline V gene are DFQATT and SNEGSKA (reference sequence).

The chain is built from TRBV20-1 and TRBJ1-1; 9 nucleotides line up with TRBD1. The clonotype comes from a woman between 18 and 30 years old with acute COVID-19. The sample was PBMCs or T cells enriched from blood (not recorded which). CDR3 in amino acids: CSASGQGEAFF. The CDR3 region has the DNA TGCAGTGCTTCGGGACAGGGCGAAGCTTTCTTT.